The clone carrying this T cell receptor beta chain turned up a few times. Tumor samples were taken before definitive surgery or chemotherapy. Per germline, CDR1 SGDLS and CDR2 YYNGEE. This CDR3 contains 13 residues. V was pared by 6 bases and J by 5 bases, with 14 bases between. The table came from immunoSEQ multiplex PCR; TCRdb's copy has only in-frame clones and leaves some out. The sample lists a few thousand clones, 70% to 80% occurring once. This sample stems from a study of high-grade serous ovarian cancer treatment subgroups. Turning to the study itself: Samples averaged about 15,000 reads and several thousand unique TCR beta rearrangements.

The rearrangement uses TRBV9 and TRBJ2-5; D possibly corresponds to TRBD1 (5 bases). The source of this sequence is a human donor with high-grade serous ovarian cancer. The sequenced sample consisted of tumor tissue. CDR3 nucleotides: TGTGCCAGCAACGATGGGGCTCCCGAGACCCAGTACTTC. It is translated as CASNDGAPETQYF. Looking up the rest from reference TRBV9 and TRBJ2-5 gives the full variable domain: DSGVTQTPKHLITATGQRVTLRCSPRSGDLSVYWYQQSLDQGLQFLIQYYNGEERAKGNILERFSAQQFPDLHSELNLSSLELGDSALYFCASNDGAPETQYFGPGTRLLVL.